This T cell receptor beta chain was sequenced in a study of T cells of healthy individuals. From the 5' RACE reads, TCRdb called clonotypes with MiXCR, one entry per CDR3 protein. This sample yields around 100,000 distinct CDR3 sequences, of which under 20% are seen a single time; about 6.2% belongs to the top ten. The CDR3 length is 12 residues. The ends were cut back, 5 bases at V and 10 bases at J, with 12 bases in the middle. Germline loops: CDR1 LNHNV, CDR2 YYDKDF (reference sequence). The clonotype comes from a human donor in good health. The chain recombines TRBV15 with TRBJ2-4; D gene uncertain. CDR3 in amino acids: CATSETTVIQYF. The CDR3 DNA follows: TGTGCCACCAGCGAGACAACGGTTATTCAGTACTTC.